This TCR beta chain was found in a study of somatic mutations in cytotoxic T cells in rheumatoid arthritis. Overall study findings and caveats: Greater age accompanied higher CD8+ clonality in rheumatoid arthritis patients, a pattern that was absent in healthy controls.

About this clone: Its target is unknown.

Of the blood donors acting as healthy controls, 45% to 55% were female, and their median age was 56 years (range roughly 21-75). Using positive magnetic bead selection on an AutoMACS, CD4+ and CD8+ cells were isolated, after which their purity was checked by flow cytometry. The germline CDR1 and CDR2 sequences are MNHNY and SVGAGI (reference sequence). This CDR3 contains 14 residues. Deletions cut 6 bases from V and 4 bases from J, with 14 bases between. Produced via immunoSEQ multiplex PCR; TCRdb's table is partial and in-frame only. The sample contains 20,000 to 25,000 clones, 86% of which appear only once.

The source is a woman aged 50 to 60 in good health. The sample comprised CD8+ T cells sorted from blood. This sequence joins TRBV6-6 and TRBJ2-3; possibly TRBD2 for D (5 bases). CDR3: CASRAGGVADTQYF. The CDR3 coding sequence is TGTGCCAGCAGGGCGGGTGGGGTAGCAGATACGCAGTATTTT.